This is a list of T cell receptor beta chains from one sample in a study of T-cell reconstitution after alpha-beta-depleted transplantation in children. MiXCR was run by TCRdb on the PCR reads, yielding one entry per CDR3 protein. The sample carries a few hundred thousand distinct CDR3 sequences, 9.7% recorded once. The sequencing used PBMCs from the stem cell graft donor, collected from the stem cell graft. The source of these receptors is a human donor who donated a stem cell graft to a child with SCID. Both conserved end residues are part of each CDR3. A D gene is named only where the DNA matches it firmly. Clone size is given for some rows only: seen once, a few or many times, or a class if the clone is expanded.

TRBJ2-1 TRBD2 TRBV6-5 many TGTGCCAGCAGTTCCTTAGCGGGGGGGCCCCATGAGCAGTTCTTC CASSSLAGGPHEQFF
TRBJ2-3 - TRBV5-1 many TGCGCCAGCAGCTCGGCGAATCCTAGCACAGATACGCAGTATTTT CASSSANPSTDTQYF
TRBJ1-5 TRBD1 TRBV18 - TGTGCCAGCTCACCTGGACAGGGAGCTCAGCCCCAGCATTTT CASSPGQGAQPQHF
TRBJ2-3 - TRBV20-1 many TGCAGTGCTGAGCGCCGAACTAGCACAGATACGCAGTATTTT CSAERRTSTDTQYF
TRBJ2-3 TRBD2 TRBV28 many TGTGCCAGCAGTTTTAGGCTAGCGGGGAGCACAGATACGCAGTATTTT CASSFRLAGSTDTQYF
TRBJ2-2 TRBD2 TRBV4-1 many TGCGCCAGCAGCCAAGTGGAGCGGGGGGCCCTTAATCCCGGGGAGCTGTTTTTT CASSQVERGALNPGELFF
TRBJ2-3 TRBD2 TRBV12-3/TRBV12-4 few TGTGCCAGCTGTTTAGCACTAGCGGGGGGGCCGTACCCCACAGATACGCAGTATTTT CASCLALAGGPYPTDTQYF
TRBJ1-6 - TRBV12-3/TRBV12-4 - TGTGCCAGCAGTGCCCTAGCCGGATCACCCCTCCACTTT CASSALAGSPLHF
TRBJ2-2 - TRBV18 few TGTGCCAGCTCCCCATGGCACACCGGGGAGCTGTTTTTT CASSPWHTGELFF
TRBJ1-1 - TRBV5-6 many TGTGCCAGCAGCTTTGACAGGTACACTGAAGCTTTCTTT CASSFDRYTEAFF
TRBJ1-6 - TRBV5-1 many TGCGCCAGCAGCTTTGGGGAAAGGAGTTCACCCCTCCACTTT CASSFGERSSPLHF
TRBJ2-2 TRBD1 TRBV24-1 once TGTGCCACCCAAGGACAGGGGACACCCGGGGAGCTGTTTTTT CATQGQGTPGELFF
TRBJ2-3 - TRBV12-3/TRBV12-4 many TGTGCCAGCAGTTCCACATTCTTAGGGCATACGCAGTATTTT CASSSTFLGHTQYF
TRBJ1-1 - TRBV12-3/TRBV12-4 many TGTGCCAGCAGTTTGTCAGGGGTCCCTGAAGCTTTCTTT CASSLSGVPEAFF
TRBJ2-3 - TRBV5-1 many TGCGCCAGCAGCTTCCCCGGGGATACGCAGTATTTT CASSFPGDTQYF
TRBJ2-7 - TRBV20-1 many TGCAGTGCTCCTACGCCTCCACAGGACGAGCAGTACTTC CSAPTPPQDEQYF
TRBJ2-3 TRBD2 TRBV6-5 many TGTGCCAGCAGTTACGCTAGCGGGGGCCCGATTCTTGGAGATACGCAGTATTTT CASSYASGGPILGDTQYF
TRBJ1-2 - TRBV5-1 many TGCGCCAGCAGCCTCGATTCGGGTGGGGACTATGGCTACACCTTC CASSLDSGGDYGYTF
TRBJ2-3 - TRBV7-6 - TGTGCCAGCAGTTGGGAACAGGGACCGGCAGATACGCAGTATTTT CASSWEQGPADTQYF
TRBJ2-3 - TRBV6-1 many TGTGCCAGCGTCCGGGACCCTCGAGGAGATACGCAGTATTTT CASVRDPRGDTQYF
TRBJ2-5 - TRBV6-5 many TGTGCCAGCAGACGGGGCGATTTAGGGAGCCAGTACTTC CASRRGDLGSQYF
TRBJ2-1 TRBD2 TRBV6-1 many TGTGCCAGCAGCCTTCAACTAGCGGGGAATGAGGAGCAGTTCTTC CASSLQLAGNEEQFF
TRBJ1-1 TRBD1 TRBV4-1 many TGCGCCAGCAGCCAACCCCGACAGGGTTGGACTGAAGCTTTCTTT CASSQPRQGWTEAFF
TRBJ1-1 - TRBV7-8 few TGTGCCAGCAGCTTAGTGGTAGGACAGATCCTGAACACTGAAGCTTTCTTT CASSLVVGQILNTEAFF
TRBJ1-1 - TRBV20-1 many TGCAGTGCTAGAGTTTCGGGGGTACCAGGGGACACTGAAGCTTTCTTT CSARVSGVPGDTEAFF
TRBJ2-1 TRBD2 TRBV20-1 many TGCAGTGCTAGGATCCCCGGACTAGCGGGGCGGGATGAGCAGTTCTTC CSARIPGLAGRDEQFF
TRBJ2-1 - TRBV20-1 many TGCAGTGCTAGAGATATTGGGATTGAGCAGTTCTTC CSARDIGIEQFF
TRBJ2-7 TRBD1 TRBV7-2 - TGTGCCAGCAGCTTGGGACAGGGGGGCTACAAGCAGTACTTC CASSLGQGGYKQYF
TRBJ1-2 - TRBV10-2 few TGCGCCAGCAGTGAAAACCCCCGGGACGTCTATGGCTACACCTTC CASSENPRDVYGYTF
TRBJ1-5 - TRBV7-2 - TGTGCCAGCAGCCCTGGACGGGGCGGGCAGCCCCAGCATTTT CASSPGRGGQPQHF
TRBJ2-2 - TRBV5-1 many TGCGCCAGCAGCCTGCTGATTGGGGTTACCGGGGAGCTGTTTTTT CASSLLIGVTGELFF
TRBJ1-1 - TRBV7-2 many TGTGCCAGCAGCTCAGGACAGAACACTGAAGCTTTCTTT CASSSGQNTEAFF
TRBJ2-2 - TRBV27 many TGTGCCAGCAGTCTAGAGACCAGGAACACCGGGGAGCTGTTTTTT CASSLETRNTGELFF
TRBJ2-1 - TRBV24-1 many TGTGCCACCAGTGGTCGGACGGACTACAATGAGCAGTTCTTC CATSGRTDYNEQFF
TRBJ2-5 - TRBV21-1 many TGTGCCAGCAGCAAAGGTCCAGCCGAAGAGACCCAGTACTTC CASSKGPAEETQYF
TRBJ1-4 - TRBV6-1 many TGTGCCAGCAGTGCGATCCGGGACATAAATGAAAAACTGTTTTTT CASSAIRDINEKLFF
TRBJ2-2 - TRBV20-1 many TGCAGTGCTAGAGGCAGGGTACCGAACACCGGGGAGCTGTTTTTT CSARGRVPNTGELFF
TRBJ2-3 - TRBV10-3 many TGTGCCATCAGTGACTTTAGCTCCCTAGGCACAGATACGCAGTATTTT CAISDFSSLGTDTQYF
TRBJ2-1 - TRBV29-1 many TGCAGCGTTAGTCCCCAAACTTACAATGAGCAGTTCTTC CSVSPQTYNEQFF
TRBJ1-1 TRBD1 TRBV7-2 few TGTGCCAGCAGCTTTGCAGGGGGCGGATATGCTTTCTTT CASSFAGGGYAFF
TRBJ2-7 TRBD1 TRBV5-1 many TGCGCCAGCAGCTTGGCGATCGTGGGACAGGGCTCCTACGAGCAGTACTTC CASSLAIVGQGSYEQYF
TRBJ1-6 TRBD1 TRBV20-1 - TGCAGTGCTTCACGACCCGTTACAGGGGCGCGGGTCAGCTCCTATAATTCACCCCTCCACTTT CSASRPVTGARVSSYNSPLHF
TRBJ1-5 - TRBV2 many TGTGCCAGCAGCGCTTGGACTAGCAATCAGCCCCAGCATTTT CASSAWTSNQPQHF
TRBJ2-1 TRBD2 TRBV5-1 many TGCGCCAGCAGCCCCCTCGGGACTAGCGGGGGCAATGAGCAGTTCTTC CASSPLGTSGGNEQFF
TRBJ2-3 TRBD2 TRBV20-1 many TGCAGTGCTAGTTTGCTAGCGGGGGATGGGACCCCCACAGATACGCAGTATTTT CSASLLAGDGTPTDTQYF
TRBJ1-2 TRBD1 TRBV10-2 - TGCGCCAGCAGTGAGGGACAGGGCGGAGTGTATGGCTACACCTTC CASSEGQGGVYGYTF
TRBJ1-1 - TRBV5-1 many TGCGCCAGCAGCGTCGACCCAGACACTGAAGCTTTCTTT CASSVDPDTEAFF
TRBJ2-6 - TRBV28 many TGTGCCAGCAGCCCAACGGACCTACCCCCTGGGGCCAACGTCCTGACTTTC CASSPTDLPPGANVLTF
TRBJ2-1 - TRBV12-3/TRBV12-4 many TGTGCCAGCACCCTGGATGGAGGGTACAATGAGCAGTTCTTC CASTLDGGYNEQFF
TRBJ2-1 TRBD2 TRBV4-3 many TGCGCCAGCAGCCAAGAAGCGGGGGGGCACGTCAATGAGCAGTTCTTC CASSQEAGGHVNEQFF
TRBJ2-7 - TRBV5-1 many TGCGCCAGCAGCCCGGGGCAGGGAGGTGAGCAGTACTTC CASSPGQGGEQYF
TRBJ1-1 TRBD1 TRBV18 many TGTGCCAGCTCCCCCAGCGAGGGGGCGACGTTTGAAGCTTTCTTT CASSPSEGATFEAFF
TRBJ2-1 TRBD2 TRBV4-2 few TGTGCCAGCAGCCAAGCTAGCGGGGGAACCTACAATGAGCAGTTCTTC CASSQASGGTYNEQFF
TRBJ2-3 TRBD1 TRBV27 few TGTGCCAGCAGTTCCTCGTGGGACAGCCTCACAGATACGCAGTATTTT CASSSSWDSLTDTQYF
TRBJ2-3 - TRBV2 many TGTGCCAGCAGTGAGAGCGAAGGGGCAGATACGCAGTATTTT CASSESEGADTQYF